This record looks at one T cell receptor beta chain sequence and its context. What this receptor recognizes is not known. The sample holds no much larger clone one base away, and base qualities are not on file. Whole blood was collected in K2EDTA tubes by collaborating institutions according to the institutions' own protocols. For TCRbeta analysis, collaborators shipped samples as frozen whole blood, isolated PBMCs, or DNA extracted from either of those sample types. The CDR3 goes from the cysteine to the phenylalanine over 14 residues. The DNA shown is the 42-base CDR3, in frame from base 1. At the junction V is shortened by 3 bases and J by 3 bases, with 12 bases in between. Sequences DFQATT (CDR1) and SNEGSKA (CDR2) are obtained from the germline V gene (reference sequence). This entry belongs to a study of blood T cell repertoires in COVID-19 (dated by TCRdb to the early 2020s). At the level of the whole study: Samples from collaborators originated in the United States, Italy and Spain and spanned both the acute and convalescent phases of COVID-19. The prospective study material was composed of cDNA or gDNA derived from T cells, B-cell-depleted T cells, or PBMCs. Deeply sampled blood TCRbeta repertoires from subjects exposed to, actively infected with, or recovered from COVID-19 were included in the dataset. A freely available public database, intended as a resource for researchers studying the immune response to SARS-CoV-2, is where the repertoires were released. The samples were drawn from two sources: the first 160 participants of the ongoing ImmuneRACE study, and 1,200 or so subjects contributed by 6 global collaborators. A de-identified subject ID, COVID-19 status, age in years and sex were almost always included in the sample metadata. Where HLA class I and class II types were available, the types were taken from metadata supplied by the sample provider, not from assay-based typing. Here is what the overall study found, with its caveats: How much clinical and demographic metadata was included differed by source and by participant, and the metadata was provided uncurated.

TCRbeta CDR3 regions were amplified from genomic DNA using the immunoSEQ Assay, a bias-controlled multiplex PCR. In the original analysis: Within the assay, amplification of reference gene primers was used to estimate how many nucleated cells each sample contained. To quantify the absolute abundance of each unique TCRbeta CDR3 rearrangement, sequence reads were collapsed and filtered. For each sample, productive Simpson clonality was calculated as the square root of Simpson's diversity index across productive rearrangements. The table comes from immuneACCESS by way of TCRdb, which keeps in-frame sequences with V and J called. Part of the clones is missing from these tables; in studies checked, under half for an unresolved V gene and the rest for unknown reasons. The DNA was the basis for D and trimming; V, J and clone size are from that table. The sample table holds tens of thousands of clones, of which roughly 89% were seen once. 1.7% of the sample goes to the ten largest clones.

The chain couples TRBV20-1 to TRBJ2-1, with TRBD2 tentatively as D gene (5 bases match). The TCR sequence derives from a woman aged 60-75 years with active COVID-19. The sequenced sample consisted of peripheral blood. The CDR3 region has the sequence CSASAEANYNEQFF. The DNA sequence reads TGCAGTGCTAGTGCGGAGGCCAACTACAATGAGCAGTTCTTC.